One sample yielded the 5 T cell receptor beta chains listed below, sequenced in a study of Ad26.COV2.S vaccination and SARS-CoV-2 variants. The repertoire was sequenced with immunoSEQ multiplex PCR; TCRdb's copy has only in-frame clones and lacks some. The sample consists of hundreds of thousands of clones, around 89% of them appearing once. Treatment meaning: around 19 received Ad26.COV2.S at low or high dose, single or two shots; 5 received placebo; per-sample allocation not given. Material that was analyzed had been drawn on day 63 after the first vaccine or placebo injection. The source was peripheral blood, collected in a trial of Ad26.COV2.S vaccine versus placebo. These receptors were taken from a person aged 18-65 years who received the Ad26.COV2.S COVID-19 vaccine or a placebo.

V is TRBV21-1 and J is TRBJ1-2; the D call of TRBD1 is as the table states it, not checked on the DNA. TRBV21-1 is reported as a pseudogene. The CDR3 is 14 amino acids. The CDR3 sequence: CASSKGQGDCGYTF. CDR3 DNA sequence: TGTGCCAGCAGCAAAGGACAGGGGGATTGCGGCTACACCTTC.

The chain links TRBV9 to TRBJ2-7, with D maybe TRBD1 (6 bases). Between the trimmed V and J ends, which lost 4 bases and 2 bases, there was a span of 13 bases. Germline V gene sequence: CDR1 SGDLS, CDR2 YYNGEE. This CDR3 is built from 14 residues. CDR3 nucleotide sequence: TGTGCCAGCAGCCCCTCGACAGGAACCTACGAGCAGTACTTC. Translating gives CASSPSTGTYEQYF.

The chain recombines TRBV5-5 with TRBJ2-7; 8 bases match TRBD1. V lost 4 bases, J lost 3 bases, and 18 bases stayed unmatched. This CDR3 contains 18 residues. Germline lookup yields CDR1 SGHKS and CDR2 YYEKEE (reference sequence). CDR3 region: CASSPRRGRGQEIYEQYF. The CDR3 DNA reads TGTGCCAGCAGCCCCAGGCGTGGGCGGGGACAGGAGATCTACGAGCAGTACTTC.

This chain uses TRBV5-1 with TRBJ2-7; D may be TRBD2 (6 bases). The CDR3 runs to 15 residues. Germline V gene sequence: CDR1 SGHRS, CDR2 YFSETQ. The germline V and J ends were trimmed by 0 bases and 2 bases, with 12 bases remaining between them. CDR3 amino acids: CASSLDGTPTYEQYF. For the CDR3, the DNA is TGCGCCAGCAGCTTGGACGGGACTCCGACCTACGAGCAGTACTTC.

This chain joins TRBV7-2 and TRBJ2-1; D uncertain. This CDR3 region has 15 residues. The germline V gene has CDR1 SGHTA and CDR2 FQGNSA. With 0 bases removed from V and 3 bases from J, the gap between germline ends came to 9 bases. The DNA of the CDR3 is TGTGCCAGCAGCTTAGCGTCGAACAACTACAATGAGCAGTTCTTC. This encodes CASSLASNNYNEQFF.